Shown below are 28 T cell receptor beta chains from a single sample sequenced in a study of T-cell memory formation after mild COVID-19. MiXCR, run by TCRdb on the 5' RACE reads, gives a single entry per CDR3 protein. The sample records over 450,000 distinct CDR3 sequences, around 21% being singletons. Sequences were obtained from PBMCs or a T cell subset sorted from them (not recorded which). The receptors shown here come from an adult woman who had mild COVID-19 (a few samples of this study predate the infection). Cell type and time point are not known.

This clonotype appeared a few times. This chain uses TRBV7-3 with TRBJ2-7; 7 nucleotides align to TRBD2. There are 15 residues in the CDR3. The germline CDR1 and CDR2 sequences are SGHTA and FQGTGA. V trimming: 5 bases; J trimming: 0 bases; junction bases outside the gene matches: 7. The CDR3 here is CASSAGAGNSYEQYF. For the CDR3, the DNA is TGTGCCAGCAGCGCTGGAGCGGGAAACTCCTACGAGCAGTACTTC.

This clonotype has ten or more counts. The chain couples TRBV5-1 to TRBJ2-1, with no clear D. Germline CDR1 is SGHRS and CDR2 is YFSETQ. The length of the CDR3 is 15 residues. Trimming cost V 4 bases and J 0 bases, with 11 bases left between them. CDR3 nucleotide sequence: TGCGCCAGCAGCGTCGCTGATGCCTCCTACAATGAGCAGTTCTTC. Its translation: CASSVADASYNEQFF.

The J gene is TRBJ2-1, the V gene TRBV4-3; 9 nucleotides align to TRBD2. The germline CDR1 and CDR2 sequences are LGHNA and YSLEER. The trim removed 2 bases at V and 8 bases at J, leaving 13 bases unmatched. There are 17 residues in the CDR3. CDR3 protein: CASSQFSIAGVGDEQFF. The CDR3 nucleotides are TGCGCCAGCAGCCAATTCTCCATAGCGGGAGTAGGCGATGAGCAGTTCTTC.

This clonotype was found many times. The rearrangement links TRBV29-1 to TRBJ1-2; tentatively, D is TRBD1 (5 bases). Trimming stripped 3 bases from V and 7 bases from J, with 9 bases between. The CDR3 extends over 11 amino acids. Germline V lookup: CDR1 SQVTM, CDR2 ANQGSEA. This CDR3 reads CSVDARGGYTF. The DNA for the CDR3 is TGCAGCGTTGATGCGAGGGGTGGCTACACCTTC.

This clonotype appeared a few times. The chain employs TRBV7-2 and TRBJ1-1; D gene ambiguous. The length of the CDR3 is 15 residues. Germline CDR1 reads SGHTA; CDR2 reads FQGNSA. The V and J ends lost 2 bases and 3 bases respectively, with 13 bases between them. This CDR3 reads CASSLSRYKDTEAFF. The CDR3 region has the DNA TGTGCCAGCAGCTTATCGCGCTATAAGGACACTGAAGCTTTCTTT. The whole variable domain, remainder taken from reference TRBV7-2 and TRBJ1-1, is GAGVSQSPSNKVTEKGKDVELRCDPISGHTALYWYRQSLGQGLEFLIYFQGNSAPDKSGLPSDRFSAERTGGSVSTLTIQRTQQEDSAVYLCASSLSRYKDTEAFFGQGTRLTVV.

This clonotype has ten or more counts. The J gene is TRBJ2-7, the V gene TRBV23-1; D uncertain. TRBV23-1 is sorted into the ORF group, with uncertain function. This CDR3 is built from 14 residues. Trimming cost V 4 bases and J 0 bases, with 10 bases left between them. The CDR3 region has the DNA TGCGCCAGCAGTCTGGTCAGACACTCCTACGAGCAGTACTTC. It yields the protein CASSLVRHSYEQYF.

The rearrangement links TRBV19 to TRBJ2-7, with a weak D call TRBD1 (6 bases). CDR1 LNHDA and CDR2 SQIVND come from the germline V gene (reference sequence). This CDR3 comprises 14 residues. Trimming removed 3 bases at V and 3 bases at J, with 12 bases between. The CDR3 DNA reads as TGTGCCAGTAGTATTGCAGGGGATCACTACGAGCAGTACTTC. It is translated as CASSIAGDHYEQYF.

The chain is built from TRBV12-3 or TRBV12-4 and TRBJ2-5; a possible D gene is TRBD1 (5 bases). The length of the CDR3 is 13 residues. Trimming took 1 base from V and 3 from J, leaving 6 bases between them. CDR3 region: CASSLVREETQYF. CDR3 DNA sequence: TGTGCCAGCAGTTTAGTCAGGGAAGAGACCCAGTACTTC.

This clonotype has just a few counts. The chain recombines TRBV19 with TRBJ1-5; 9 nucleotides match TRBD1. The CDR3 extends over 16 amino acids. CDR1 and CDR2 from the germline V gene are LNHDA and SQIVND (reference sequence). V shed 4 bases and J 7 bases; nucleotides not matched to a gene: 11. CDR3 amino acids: CASSTTGGQGRQPQHF. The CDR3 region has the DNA TGTGCCAGTAGTACCACCGGGGGACAGGGAAGGCAGCCCCAGCATTTT.

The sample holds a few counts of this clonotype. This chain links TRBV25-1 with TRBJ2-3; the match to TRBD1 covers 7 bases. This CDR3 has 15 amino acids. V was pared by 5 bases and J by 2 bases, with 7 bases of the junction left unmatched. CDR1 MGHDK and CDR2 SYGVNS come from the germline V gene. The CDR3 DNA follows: TGTGCCAGCAGTAAACAGGGGTTGAACACAGATACGCAGTATTTT. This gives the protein CASSKQGLNTDTQYF. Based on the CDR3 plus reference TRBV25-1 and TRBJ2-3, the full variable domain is EADIYQTPRYLVIGTGKKITLECSQTMGHDKMYWYQQDPGMELHLIHYSYGVNSTEKGDLSSESTVSRIRTEHFPLTLESARPSHTSQYLCASSKQGLNTDTQYFGPGTRLTVL.

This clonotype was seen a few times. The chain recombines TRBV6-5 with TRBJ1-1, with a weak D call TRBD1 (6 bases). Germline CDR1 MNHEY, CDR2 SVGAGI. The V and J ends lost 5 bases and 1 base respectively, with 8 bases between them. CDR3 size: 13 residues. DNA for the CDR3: TGTGCCAGCAGTAAACAGGGGAACACTGAAGCTTTCTTT. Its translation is CASSKQGNTEAFF.

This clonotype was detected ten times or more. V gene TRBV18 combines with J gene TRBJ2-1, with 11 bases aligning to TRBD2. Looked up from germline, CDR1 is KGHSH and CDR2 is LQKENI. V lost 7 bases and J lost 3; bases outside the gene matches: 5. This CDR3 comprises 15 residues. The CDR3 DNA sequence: TGTGCCAGCTTCTCCGGGACTAGCGGCTACAATGAGCAGTTCTTC. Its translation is CASFSGTSGYNEQFF.

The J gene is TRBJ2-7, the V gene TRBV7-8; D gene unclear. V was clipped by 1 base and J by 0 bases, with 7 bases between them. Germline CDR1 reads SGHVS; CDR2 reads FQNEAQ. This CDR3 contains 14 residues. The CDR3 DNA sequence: TGTGCCAGCAGCTTAGGTCCACACTCCTACGAGCAGTACTTC. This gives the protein CASSLGPHSYEQYF.

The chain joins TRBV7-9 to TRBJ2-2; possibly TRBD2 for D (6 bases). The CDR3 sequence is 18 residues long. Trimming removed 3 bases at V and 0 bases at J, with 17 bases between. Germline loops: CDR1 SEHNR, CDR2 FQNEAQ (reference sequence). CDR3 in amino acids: CASSFRLARVPNTGELFF. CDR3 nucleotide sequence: TGTGCCAGCAGCTTTCGGCTAGCGCGAGTCCCGAACACCGGGGAGCTGTTTTTT.

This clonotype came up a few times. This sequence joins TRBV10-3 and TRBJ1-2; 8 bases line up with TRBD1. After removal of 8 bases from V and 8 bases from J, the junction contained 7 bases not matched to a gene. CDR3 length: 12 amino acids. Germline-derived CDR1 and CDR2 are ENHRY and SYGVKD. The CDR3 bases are TGTGCCATCTTCGGCAGGGGGCGAGGCTACACCTTC. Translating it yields CAIFGRGRGYTF.

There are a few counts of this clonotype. The CDR3 loop reads CASSLLQGIQETQYF. The CDR3 region has the DNA TGTGCCAGCAGCTTGTTACAGGGGATTCAAGAGACCCAGTACTTC. The J gene is TRBJ2-5, the V gene TRBV7-9; 7 positions agree with TRBD1. The V gene's germline CDR1 is SEHNR and CDR2 FQNEAQ (reference sequence). The CDR3 has 15 residues. V was pared by 3 bases and J by 2 bases, with 6 bases of the junction left unmatched.

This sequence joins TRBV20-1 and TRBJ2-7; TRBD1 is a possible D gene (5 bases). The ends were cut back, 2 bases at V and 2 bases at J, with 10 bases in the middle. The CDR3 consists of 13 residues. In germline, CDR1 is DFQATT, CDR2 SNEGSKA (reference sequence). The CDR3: CSARNRLAYEQYF. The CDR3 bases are TGCAGTGCTAGAAACAGGCTGGCCTACGAGCAGTACTTC.

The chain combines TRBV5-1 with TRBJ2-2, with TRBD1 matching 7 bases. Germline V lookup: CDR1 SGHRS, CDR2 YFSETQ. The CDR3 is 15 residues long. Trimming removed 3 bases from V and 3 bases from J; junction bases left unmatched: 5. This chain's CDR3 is CASSSRTGDTGELFF. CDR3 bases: TGCGCCAGCAGCTCCCGGACAGGCGACACCGGGGAGCTGTTTTTT.

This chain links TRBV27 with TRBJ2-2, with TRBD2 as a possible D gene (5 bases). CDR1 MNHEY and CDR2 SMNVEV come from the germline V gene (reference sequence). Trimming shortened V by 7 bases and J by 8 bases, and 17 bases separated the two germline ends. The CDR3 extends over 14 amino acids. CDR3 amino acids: CASKPDFSPGELFF. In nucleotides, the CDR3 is TGTGCCAGCAAACCGGACTTTTCACCGGGGGAGCTGTTTTTT.

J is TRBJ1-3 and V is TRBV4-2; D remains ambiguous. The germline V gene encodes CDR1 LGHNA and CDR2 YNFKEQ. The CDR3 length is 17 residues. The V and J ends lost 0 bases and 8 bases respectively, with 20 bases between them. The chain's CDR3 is CASSQDPREGWGDTIYF. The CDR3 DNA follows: TGTGCCAGCAGCCAAGATCCCCGGGAAGGGTGGGGAGACACCATATATTTT.

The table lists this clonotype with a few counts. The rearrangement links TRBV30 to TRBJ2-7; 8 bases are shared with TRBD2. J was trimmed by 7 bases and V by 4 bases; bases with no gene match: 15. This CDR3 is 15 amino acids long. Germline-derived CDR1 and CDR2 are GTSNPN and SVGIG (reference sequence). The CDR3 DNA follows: TGTGCCTGGACCGGGAGCCTAGCGGGTCTGAAGGAGCAGTACTTC. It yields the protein CAWTGSLAGLKEQYF.

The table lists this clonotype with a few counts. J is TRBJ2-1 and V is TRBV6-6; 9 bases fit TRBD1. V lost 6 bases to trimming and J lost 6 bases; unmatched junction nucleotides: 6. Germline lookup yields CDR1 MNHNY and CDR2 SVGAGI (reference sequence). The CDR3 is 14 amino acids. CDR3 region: CASSRDRVGNEQFF. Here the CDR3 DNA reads TGTGCCAGCAGCAGGGACAGGGTCGGCAATGAGCAGTTCTTC.

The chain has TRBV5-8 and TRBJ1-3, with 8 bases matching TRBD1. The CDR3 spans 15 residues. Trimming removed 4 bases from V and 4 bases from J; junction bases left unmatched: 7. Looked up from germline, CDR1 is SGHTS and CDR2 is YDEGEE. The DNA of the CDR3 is TGTGCCAGCAGCCCAACGAACAGGGGGGGAAACACCATATATTTT. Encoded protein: CASSPTNRGGNTIYF. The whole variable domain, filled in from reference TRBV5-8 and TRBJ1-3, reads EAGVTQSPTHLIKTRGQQATLRCSPISGHTSVYWYQQALGLGLQFLLWYDEGEERNRGNFPPRFSGRQFPNYSSELNVNALELEDSALYLCASSPTNRGGNTIYFGEGSWLTVV.

CDR3 coding DNA: TGTGCCAGCAGGTCGGCGGGGGGGTCCATGGTTACGCAGTATTTT. It translates to CASRSAGGSMVTQYF. This chain joins TRBV5-5 and TRBJ2-3; 9 nucleotides agree with TRBD2. The V segment lost 5 bases and the J segment 8 bases; nucleotides outside the gene matches: 12. There are 15 residues in the CDR3. Germline V CDR1 and CDR2: SGHKS, YYEKEE (reference sequence).

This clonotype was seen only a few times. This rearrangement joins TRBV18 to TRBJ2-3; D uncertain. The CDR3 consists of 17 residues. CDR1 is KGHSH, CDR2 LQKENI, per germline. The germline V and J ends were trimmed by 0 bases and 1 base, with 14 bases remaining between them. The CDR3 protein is CASSPPRVATRTDTQYF. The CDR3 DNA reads TGTGCCAGCTCACCACCAAGAGTAGCTACCCGCACAGATACGCAGTATTTT.

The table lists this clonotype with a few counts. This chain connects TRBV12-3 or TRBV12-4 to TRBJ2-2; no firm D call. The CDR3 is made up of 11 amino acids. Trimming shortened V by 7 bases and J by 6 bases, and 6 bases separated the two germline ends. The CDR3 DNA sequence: TGTGCCAGCAAATACTCCGGGGAGCTGTTTTTT. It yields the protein CASKYSGELFF.

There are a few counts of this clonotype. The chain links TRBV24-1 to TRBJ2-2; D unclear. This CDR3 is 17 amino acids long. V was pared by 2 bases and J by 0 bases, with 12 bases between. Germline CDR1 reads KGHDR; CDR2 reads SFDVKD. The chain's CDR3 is CATSDSQGYPNTGELFF. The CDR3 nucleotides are TGTGCCACCAGTGATTCACAAGGGTATCCGAACACCGGGGAGCTGTTTTTT.

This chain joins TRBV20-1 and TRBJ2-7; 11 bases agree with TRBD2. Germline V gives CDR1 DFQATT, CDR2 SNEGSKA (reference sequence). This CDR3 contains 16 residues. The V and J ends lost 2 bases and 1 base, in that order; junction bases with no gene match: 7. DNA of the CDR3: TGCAGTGCTAGACTTCCCGGGACTAGCGGATCCTACGAGCAGTACTTC. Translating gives CSARLPGTSGSYEQYF.